This TCR beta chain was identified in a study of T cells in tumors after PD-1 blockade. Study as a whole: Treatment was either pembrolizumab 200 mg every 3 weeks or cemiplimab 350 mg every 2 weeks. During anti-PD-1 treatment, some patients continued daily vismodegib 150 mg. Blood samples averaged about 120,000 templates (range roughly 22,000-280,000) and fewer than 40,000 unique clonotypes. The study's findings and limits: About 41% of tumor TCR clonotypes were also found in blood.

The protocol was immunoSEQ multiplex PCR, while the TCRdb copy is restricted to in-frame clones and leaves out a portion. The sample records 30,000 to 35,000 clones, about three quarters being singletons. Trimming took 3 bases from V and 5 from J; bases not matched to a gene: 3. This CDR3 region has 15 residues. Germline CDR1 MNHEY, CDR2 SMNVEV (reference sequence). On this clone itself: What it recognizes is unknown.

This TCR came from a human donor with basal cell carcinoma. The material was PBMCs, obtained after anti-PD-1 treatment. The chain carries TRBV27 and TRBJ2-2; TRBD2 agrees at 10 bases. The CDR3 protein is CASSLPSGGTGELFF. CDR3 nucleotides: TGTGCCAGCAGTTTGCCTAGCGGGGGAACCGGGGAGCTGTTTTTT.